A single sample gave rise to the 23 T cell receptor beta chains below, sequenced in a study of response to subunit inactivated influenza vaccine. TCRdb reprocessed the RT-PCR reads with MiXCR, giving one entry per CDR3 protein. The table shows about 170,000 distinct CDR3 sequences, with around 12% occurring only once. The same sample was also studied in work on T cells expressing NK-cell markers. That report adds: TCR beta cDNA was made by 5'RACE template switching with UMIs.

Sequenced material: CD8+ T cells sorted from PBMCs, taken about 11 days after vaccination. These receptors all come from a man aged 50 to 59 who received an inactivated influenza vaccine.

This chain links TRBV9 with TRBJ2-1; D is ambiguous. The V and J ends lost 4 bases and 4 bases respectively, with 6 bases between them. The germline V gene has CDR1 SGDLS and CDR2 YYNGEE. This CDR3 is 12 amino acids long. The DNA for the CDR3 is TGTGCCAGCAGCATCGGTTACAATGAGCAGTTCTTC. Translated: CASSIGYNEQFF.

V is TRBV5-1 and J is TRBJ2-7; TRBD1 matches 12 bases. The CDR3 length is 15 residues. Per germline, CDR1 SGHRS and CDR2 YFSETQ. V lost 4 bases and J lost 7; bases outside the gene matches: 9. CDR3 nucleotide sequence: TGCGCCAGCAGCCCGGGGACAGGGGGCGCGTCGGAGCAGTACTTC. It translates to CASSPGTGGASEQYF. The variable domain in full, completed from reference TRBV5-1 and TRBJ2-7, reads KAGVTQTPRYLIKTRGQQVTLSCSPISGHRSVSWYQQTPGQGLQFLFEYFSETQRNKGNFPGRFSGRQFSNSRSEMNVSTLELGDSALYLCASSPGTGGASEQYFGPGTRLTVT.

DNA of the CDR3: TGTGCCAGCAGCTTAGGTAGGGTGACAGTAGGAAATGAGCAGTTCTTC. Its translation is CASSLGRVTVGNEQFF. This chain joins TRBV11-2 and TRBJ2-1, with a possible D match to TRBD1 (5 bases). CDR1 and CDR2 (germline): SGHAT, FQNNGV. CDR3 size: 16 residues. V was pared by 1 base and J by 7 bases, with 17 bases between.

This sequence joins TRBV11-2 and TRBJ2-7, with TRBD1 matching 8 bases. Germline assignment: CDR1 SGHAT and CDR2 FQNNGV. Trimming at V came to 1 base and at J to 6 bases, leaving 5 bases not matched to a gene. This CDR3 region has 14 residues. Written as DNA, the CDR3 is TGTGCCAGCAGCTTAGGGACAGGGAGTGGCGAGCAGTACTTC. Its translation: CASSLGTGSGEQYF.

This clonotype occurred a few times. The J gene is TRBJ2-7, the V gene TRBV9; D remains unclear. Between the trimmed V and J ends, which lost 0 bases and 6 bases, there was a span of 10 bases. CDR1 is SGDLS, CDR2 YYNGEE, per germline. This CDR3 comprises 13 residues. The CDR3 DNA reads as TGTGCCAGCAGCGTAGCTCCTTCAGGCGAGCAGTACTTC. Its protein product is CASSVAPSGEQYF.

The chain links TRBV6-2 or TRBV6-3 to TRBJ1-1; D unresolved. CDR3 length: 15 residues. V was shortened by 0 bases and J by 3 bases, with 11 bases between the two germline ends. Germline loops: CDR1 MNHEY, CDR2 SVGEGT. The DNA of the CDR3 is TGTGCCAGCAGTTACTCGAGTCGGACGGACACTGAAGCTTTCTTT. Encoded protein: CASSYSSRTDTEAFF.

The gene calls are TRBV28 and TRBJ2-3, with TRBD2 matching over 12 bases. V shed 2 bases and J 6 bases; nucleotides not matched to a gene: 12. Germline assignment: CDR1 MDHEN and CDR2 SYDVKM. The CDR3 is 18 amino acids. CDR3 in amino acids: CASSLAPTTSGSSDTQYF. In DNA form, the CDR3 reads TGTGCCAGCAGTTTAGCACCTACGACTAGCGGGAGTAGTGATACGCAGTATTTT.

The chain is built from TRBV28 and TRBJ2-3; 11 bases line up with TRBD2. From germline, CDR1 is MDHEN and CDR2 SYDVKM. CDR3 length: 15 amino acids. The V segment lost 6 bases and the J segment 2 bases; nucleotides outside the gene matches: 4. The CDR3 bases are TGTGCCAGCAGCGTACTAGCGGGAGACACAGATACGCAGTATTTT. Amino acids: CASSVLAGDTDTQYF.

This clonotype is categorized as medium-sized (0.01 to 0.1%). The chain is built from TRBV6-1 and TRBJ2-7; D not resolved. CDR3 length: 12 amino acids. Germline loops: CDR1 MNHNS, CDR2 SASEGT. Trimming shortened V by 2 bases and J by 3 bases, and 5 bases separated the two germline ends. CDR3 in amino acids: CASSEFGYEQYF. Here the CDR3 DNA reads TGTGCCAGCAGTGAATTTGGCTACGAGCAGTACTTC.

The rearrangement links TRBV5-4 to TRBJ2-7, with unresolved D. Germline lookup yields CDR1 SGHNT and CDR2 YYREEE (reference sequence). This CDR3 has 14 residues. The ends were cut back, 6 bases at V and 1 base at J, with 14 bases in the middle. In DNA, the CDR3 is TGTGCCAGCACCGAAGAACCATCTTCCTACGAGCAGTACTTC. Residues: CASTEEPSSYEQYF.

The chain has TRBV12-3 or TRBV12-4 and TRBJ2-2, with 8 nucleotides matching TRBD1. With 3 bases clipped from V and 7 bases from J, the junction kept 7 bases outside the gene matches. CDR3 length equals 15 residues. As DNA, the CDR3 is TGTGCCAGCAGTTTGTTCAGGGGGCCGGGCGGGGAGCTGTTTTTT. This translates into CASSLFRGPGGELFF.

This clonotype appeared many times. The chain combines TRBV27 with TRBJ2-5; D not resolved. The germline V gene has CDR1 MNHEY and CDR2 SMNVEV (reference sequence). V was shortened by 5 bases and J by 2 bases, with 15 bases between the two germline ends. CDR3 size: 15 residues. This CDR3 is CASSRVWAEQETQYF. CDR3 in DNA: TGTGCCAGCAGTAGAGTTTGGGCAGAACAAGAGACCCAGTACTTC.

V is TRBV11-2 and J is TRBJ2-4, with no clear D. This CDR3 has 14 residues. Germline V CDR1 and CDR2: SGHAT, FQNNGV. Trimming took 1 base from V and 5 from J, leaving 9 bases between them. CDR3 in DNA: TGTGCCAGCAGCTTAGTAGAAACTCAAAACATTCAGTACTTC. It translates to CASSLVETQNIQYF.

The sample holds a few counts of this clonotype. The V gene is TRBV29-1, the J gene TRBJ2-3, with 11 bases lining up with TRBD2. This CDR3 spans 14 amino acids. CDR1 is SQVTM, CDR2 ANQGSEA, per germline. With 8 bases clipped from V and 6 bases from J, the junction kept 10 bases outside the gene matches. The CDR3 loop is CSTELAGAWDTQYF. The CDR3 DNA sequence: TGCAGCACTGAACTAGCGGGAGCGTGGGATACGCAGTATTTT.

The chain uses TRBV3-1 and TRBJ2-2; no firm D call. The CDR3 covers 14 residues. Germline V CDR1 and CDR2: LGHDT, YNNKEL (reference sequence). V lost 0 bases to trimming and J lost 9 bases, with 11 bases between them. The CDR3 nucleotides read TGTGCCAGCAGCCAAGATATTACGCAGAGGGAGCTGTTTTTT. Amino acids: CASSQDITQRELFF.

V and J are TRBV7-9 and TRBJ2-7; D unresolved. Trimming stripped 0 bases from V and 5 bases from J, with 8 bases between. CDR3 length: 13 residues. The germline CDR1 and CDR2 sequences are SEHNR and FQNEAQ (reference sequence). CDR3 region: CASSLAGQDEQYF. The CDR3 DNA sequence: TGTGCCAGCAGCTTAGCTGGGCAGGACGAGCAGTACTTC.

This clonotype has at least ten counts. J is TRBJ2-7 and V is TRBV29-1; 7 bases fit TRBD2. The CDR3 runs 15 residues. With 1 base clipped from V and 3 bases from J, the junction kept 9 bases outside the gene matches. The germline gives CDR1 SQVTM, CDR2 ANQGSEA. In nucleotides, the CDR3 is TGCAGCGTTGAAGTGGCGGGGGTGGGCGGCTACGAGCAGTACTTC. This sequence encodes CSVEVAGVGGYEQYF.

CDR3 in DNA: TGTGCCAGCAGTTTAGGACTAGCGGGAGCACCGGGTGAGCAGTTCTTC. This encodes CASSLGLAGAPGEQFF. The chain combines TRBV28 with TRBJ2-1, with 13 bases lining up with TRBD2. The V and J ends lost 2 bases and 9 bases, in that order; junction bases with no gene match: 7. Looked up from germline, CDR1 is MDHEN and CDR2 is SYDVKM. There are 16 residues in the CDR3.

This clonotype was observed a few times. The chain is built from TRBV11-2 and TRBJ2-5, with 9 positions matching TRBD1. The CDR3 has 16 residues. Germline CDR1 is SGHAT and CDR2 is FQNNGV. V lost 4 bases and J lost 2; bases outside the gene matches: 8. The DNA of the CDR3 is TGTGCCAGCAGCTCGTGGGAACAGGGGGCACAAGAGACCCAGTACTTC. It encodes CASSSWEQGAQETQYF.

This clonotype came up a few times. The rearrangement joins TRBV7-9 to TRBJ2-7; D gene uncertain. Germline V lookup: CDR1 SEHNR, CDR2 FQNEAQ (reference sequence). V was clipped by 5 bases and J by 0 bases, with 11 bases between them. This CDR3 is 14 amino acids long. CDR3 sequence reads: CASSPLGLSYEQYF. The CDR3 region has the DNA TGTGCCAGCAGCCCTTTGGGTCTCTCCTACGAGCAGTACTTC.

This clonotype was seen a few times. The chain recombines TRBV5-4 with TRBJ2-3; 12 nucleotides align to TRBD2. Per the germline V gene, CDR1 is SGHNT and CDR2 is YYREEE (reference sequence). CDR3 length: 16 residues. V dropped 4 bases and J dropped 4; count of bases not matched to a gene: 7. The CDR3 DNA reads as TGTGCCAGCAGCCCGACTAGCGGGAGAGTCGCAGATACGCAGTATTTT. Its protein is CASSPTSGRVADTQYF.

This clonotype occurred a few times. V usage is TRBV5-1 and J usage is TRBJ2-4, with 8 bases aligning to TRBD2. V was pared by 0 bases and J by 5 bases, with 4 bases of the junction left unmatched. The CDR3 has 15 amino acids. The germline CDR1 and CDR2 sequences are SGHRS and YFSETQ. The CDR3 loop reads CASSLGVSGENIQYF. The CDR3, as DNA: TGCGCCAGCAGCTTGGGGGTTAGCGGGGAAAACATTCAGTACTTC.

This clonotype was recorded a few times. The chain couples TRBV4-3 to TRBJ1-1; D possibly corresponds to TRBD1 (5 bases). Germline-derived CDR1 and CDR2 are LGHNA and YSLEER. The V end was cut by 0 bases, the J end by 0 bases, with 14 bases between. The length of the CDR3 is 17 residues. DNA of the CDR3: TGCGCCAGCAGCCAAGATTGGACGGGACGAATGAACACTGAAGCTTTCTTT. Translated: CASSQDWTGRMNTEAFF.